The rows below give T cell receptor beta chains drawn from one sample of a study of blood T cell repertoires in COVID-19. Libraries were prepared by immunoSEQ multiplex PCR; TCRdb keeps only in-frame clonotypes and omits some of them. The sample carries some 60,000 clones, 80% recorded once. Sequenced input: peripheral blood. Receptors were obtained from a man aged 30 to 45 with COVID-19, enrolled during active disease. CDR3s include the opening cysteine and the closing phenylalanine or tryptophan. Each record gives: D gene, V gene, J gene, CDR3 protein, CDR3 DNA. The D gene is left open where the match is weak.

d_call: NA; v_call: TRBV18; j_call: TRBJ1-1; cdr3_aa: CASSPGGLGTEAFF; cdr3_nt: TGTGCCAGCTCACCGGGAGGATTAGGTACTGAAGCTTTCTTT
d_call: NA; v_call: TRBV9; j_call: TRBJ2-1; cdr3_aa: CASSVGGNTYNEQFF; cdr3_nt: TGTGCCAGCAGCGTCGGCGGGAACACATACAATGAGCAGTTCTTC
d_call: NA; v_call: TRBV21-1; j_call: TRBJ1-1; cdr3_aa: CASGKGSKEGTEAFF; cdr3_nt: TGTGCCAGCGGTAAGGGTAGTAAGGAGGGCACTGAAGCTTTCTTT
d_call: TRBD2; v_call: TRBV2; j_call: TRBJ2-5; cdr3_aa: CASSETSGSIETQYF; cdr3_nt: TGTGCCAGCAGTGAGACTAGCGGGAGTATAGAGACCCAGTACTTC
d_call: TRBD1; v_call: TRBV3-1/TRBV3-2; j_call: TRBJ1-1; cdr3_aa: CASSQGNVGGVNTEAFF; cdr3_nt: TGTGCCAGCAGCCAAGGGAATGTAGGGGGCGTAAACACTGAAGCTTTCTTT
d_call: TRBD1; v_call: TRBV9; j_call: TRBJ1-4; cdr3_aa: CASSVRDREEEKLFF; cdr3_nt: TGTGCCAGCAGCGTAAGGGACAGGGAAGAGGAAAAACTGTTTTTT
d_call: TRBD2; v_call: TRBV4-1; j_call: TRBJ2-2; cdr3_aa: CASSQDRRRTSGGNRVTGELFF; cdr3_nt: TGCGCCAGCAGCCAAGATAGGCGGCGGACTAGCGGGGGGAACCGGGTGACCGGGGAGCTGTTTTTT
d_call: TRBD2; v_call: TRBV6-2/TRBV6-3; j_call: TRBJ2-3; cdr3_aa: CASSKRGAEGDTQYF; cdr3_nt: TGTGCCAGCAGTAAGCGGGGGGCCGAGGGGGATACGCAGTATTTT
d_call: TRBD1; v_call: TRBV6-5; j_call: TRBJ1-3; cdr3_aa: CASRGGQASGNTIYF; cdr3_nt: TGTGCCAGCAGGGGGGGACAGGCCTCTGGAAACACCATATATTTT
d_call: TRBD1; v_call: TRBV5-6; j_call: TRBJ1-6; cdr3_aa: CASSRGQGTSSPLHF; cdr3_nt: TGTGCCAGCAGCCGGGGACAGGGTACGAGTTCACCCCTCCACTTT